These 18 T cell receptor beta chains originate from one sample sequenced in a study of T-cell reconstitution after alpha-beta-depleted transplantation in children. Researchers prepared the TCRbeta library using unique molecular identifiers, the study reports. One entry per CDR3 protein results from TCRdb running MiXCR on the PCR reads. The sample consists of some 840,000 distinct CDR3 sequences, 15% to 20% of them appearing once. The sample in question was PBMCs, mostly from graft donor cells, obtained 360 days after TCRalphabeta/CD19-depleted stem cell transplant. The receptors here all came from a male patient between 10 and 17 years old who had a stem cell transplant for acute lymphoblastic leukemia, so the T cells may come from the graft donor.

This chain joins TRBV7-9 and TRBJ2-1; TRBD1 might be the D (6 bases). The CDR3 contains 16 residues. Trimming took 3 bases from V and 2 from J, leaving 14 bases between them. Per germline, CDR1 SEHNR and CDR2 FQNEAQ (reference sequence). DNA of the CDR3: TGTGCCAGCAGCTTGGTAGCAGGGGACGCCTACAATGAGCAGTTCTTC. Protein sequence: CASSLVAGDAYNEQFF. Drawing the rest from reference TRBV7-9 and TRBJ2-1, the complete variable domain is DTGVSQNPRHKITKRGQNVTFRCDPISEHNRLYWYRQTLGQGPEFLTYFQNEAQLEKSRLLSDRFSAERPKGSFSTLEIQRTEQGDSAMYLCASSLVAGDAYNEQFFGPGTRLTVL.

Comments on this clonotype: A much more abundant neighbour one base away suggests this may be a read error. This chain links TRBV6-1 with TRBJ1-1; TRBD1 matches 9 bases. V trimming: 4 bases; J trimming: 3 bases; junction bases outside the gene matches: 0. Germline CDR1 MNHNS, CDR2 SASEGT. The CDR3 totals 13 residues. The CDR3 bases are TGTGCCAGCAGTGGGACAGGGGACACTGAAGCTTTCTTT. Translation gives CASSGTGDTEAFF.

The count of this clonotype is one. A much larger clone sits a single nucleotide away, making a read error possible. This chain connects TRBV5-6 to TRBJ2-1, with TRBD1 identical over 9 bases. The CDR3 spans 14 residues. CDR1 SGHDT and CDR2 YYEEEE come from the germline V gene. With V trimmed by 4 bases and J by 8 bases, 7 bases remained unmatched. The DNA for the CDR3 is TGTGCCAGCAGCCCCGAGGGACAGGGCCATGAGCAGTTCTTC. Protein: CASSPEGQGHEQFF.

In nucleotides, the CDR3 is TGTGCCAGCAGGGATCTAGCGGGAGCCCCCGATGAGCAGTTCTTC. Its translation: CASRDLAGAPDEQFF. V gene TRBV12-3 or TRBV12-4 combines with J gene TRBJ2-1, with 10 bases matching TRBD2. The CDR3 has 15 residues. V was clipped by 6 bases and J by 8 bases; unmatched bases: 10.

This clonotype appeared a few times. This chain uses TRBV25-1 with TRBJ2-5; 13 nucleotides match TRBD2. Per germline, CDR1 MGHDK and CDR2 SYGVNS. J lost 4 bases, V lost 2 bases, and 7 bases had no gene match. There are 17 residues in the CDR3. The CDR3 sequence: CASSEGWTSGSIETQYF. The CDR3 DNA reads TGTGCCAGCAGTGAAGGGTGGACTAGCGGGAGCATAGAGACCCAGTACTTC. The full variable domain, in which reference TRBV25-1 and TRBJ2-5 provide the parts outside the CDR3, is EADIYQTPRYLVIGTGKKITLECSQTMGHDKMYWYQQDPGMELHLIHYSYGVNSTEKGDLSSESTVSRIRTEHFPLTLESARPSHTSQYLCASSEGWTSGSIETQYFGPGTRLLVL.

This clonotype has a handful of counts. This CDR3 reads CASSLIVGERYHYEQYF. The CDR3 DNA reads as TGTGCCAGCAGTTTAATTGTCGGGGAGCGCTACCACTACGAGCAGTACTTC. This chain connects TRBV12-3 or TRBV12-4 to TRBJ2-7, with D possibly TRBD2 on 5 matching bases. CDR3 length equals 17 residues. Between the trimmed V and J ends, which lost 2 bases and 3 bases, there was a span of 20 bases.

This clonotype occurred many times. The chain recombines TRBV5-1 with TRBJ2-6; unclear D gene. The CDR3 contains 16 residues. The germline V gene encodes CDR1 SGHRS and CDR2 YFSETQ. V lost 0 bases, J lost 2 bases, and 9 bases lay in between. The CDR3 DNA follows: TGCGCCAGCAGCTTGGTCCAGACTGCTGGGGCCAACGTCCTGACTTTC. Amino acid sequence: CASSLVQTAGANVLTF.

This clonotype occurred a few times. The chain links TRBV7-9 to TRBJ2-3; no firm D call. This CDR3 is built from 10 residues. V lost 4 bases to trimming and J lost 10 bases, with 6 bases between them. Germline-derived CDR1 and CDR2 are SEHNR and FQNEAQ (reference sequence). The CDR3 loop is CASSSISQYF. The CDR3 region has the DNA TGTGCCAGCAGCTCAATTTCGCAGTATTTT.

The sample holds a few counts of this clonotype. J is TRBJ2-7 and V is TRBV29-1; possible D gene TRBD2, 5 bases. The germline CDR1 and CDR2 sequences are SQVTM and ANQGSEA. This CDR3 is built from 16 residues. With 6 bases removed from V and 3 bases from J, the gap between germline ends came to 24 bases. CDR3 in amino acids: CSVGGLLAVPDYEQYF. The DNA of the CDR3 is TGCAGCGTAGGCGGGCTACTGGCGGTCCCCGACTACGAGCAGTACTTC.

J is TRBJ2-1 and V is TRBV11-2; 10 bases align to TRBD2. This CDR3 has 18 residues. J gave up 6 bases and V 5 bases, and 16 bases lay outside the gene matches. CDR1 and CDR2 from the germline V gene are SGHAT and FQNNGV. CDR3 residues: CASSASSAIAGGSNEQFF. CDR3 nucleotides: TGTGCCAGCAGCGCCAGTTCGGCAATAGCGGGAGGAAGCAATGAGCAGTTCTTC.

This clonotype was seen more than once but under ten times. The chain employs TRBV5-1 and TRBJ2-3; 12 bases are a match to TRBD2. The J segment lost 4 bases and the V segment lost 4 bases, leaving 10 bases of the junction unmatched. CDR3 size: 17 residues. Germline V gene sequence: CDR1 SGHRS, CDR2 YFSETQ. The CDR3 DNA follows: TGCGCCAGCAGCGAGGCTAGGACTAGCGGGGACCCAGATACGCAGTATTTT. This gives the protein CASSEARTSGDPDTQYF.

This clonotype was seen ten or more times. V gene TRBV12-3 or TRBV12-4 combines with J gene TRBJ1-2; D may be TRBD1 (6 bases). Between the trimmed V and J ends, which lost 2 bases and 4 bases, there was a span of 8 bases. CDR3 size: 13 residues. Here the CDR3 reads CASSLRQAYGYTF. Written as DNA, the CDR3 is TGTGCCAGCAGTTTACGACAGGCCTATGGCTACACCTTC.

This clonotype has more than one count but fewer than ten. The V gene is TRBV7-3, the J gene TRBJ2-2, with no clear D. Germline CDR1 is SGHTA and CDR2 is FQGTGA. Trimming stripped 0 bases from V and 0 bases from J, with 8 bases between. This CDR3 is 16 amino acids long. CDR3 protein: CASSLTGTSNTGELFF. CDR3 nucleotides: TGTGCCAGCAGCTTAACGGGCACGTCGAACACCGGGGAGCTGTTTTTT.

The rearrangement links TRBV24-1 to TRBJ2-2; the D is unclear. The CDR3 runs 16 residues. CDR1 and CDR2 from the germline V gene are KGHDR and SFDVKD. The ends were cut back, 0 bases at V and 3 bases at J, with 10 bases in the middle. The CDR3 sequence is CATSDLYSHYTGELFF. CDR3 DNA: TGTGCCACCAGTGATTTGTACAGTCATTACACCGGGGAGCTGTTTTTT.

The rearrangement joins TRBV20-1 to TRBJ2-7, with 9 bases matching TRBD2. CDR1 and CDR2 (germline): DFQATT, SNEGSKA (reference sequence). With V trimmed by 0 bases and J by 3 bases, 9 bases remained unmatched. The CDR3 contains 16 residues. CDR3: CSARDSGLAGLYEQYF. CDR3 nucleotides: TGCAGTGCTAGAGATAGTGGGCTAGCGGGGCTCTACGAGCAGTACTTC.

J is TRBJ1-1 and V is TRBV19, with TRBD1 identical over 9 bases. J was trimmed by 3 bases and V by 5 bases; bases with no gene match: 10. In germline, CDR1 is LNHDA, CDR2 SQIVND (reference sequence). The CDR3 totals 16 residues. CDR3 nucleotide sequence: TGTGCCAGTAGTCCGTCCCCGGACAGGGGAGACACTGAAGCTTTCTTT. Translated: CASSPSPDRGDTEAFF.

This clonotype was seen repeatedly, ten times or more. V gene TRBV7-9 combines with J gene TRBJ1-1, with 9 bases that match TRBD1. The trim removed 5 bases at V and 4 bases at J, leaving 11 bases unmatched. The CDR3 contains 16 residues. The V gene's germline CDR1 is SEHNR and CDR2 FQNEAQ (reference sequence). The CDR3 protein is CASSPQQGAGSTEAFF. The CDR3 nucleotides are TGTGCCAGCAGCCCGCAACAGGGGGCCGGGAGCACTGAAGCTTTCTTT.

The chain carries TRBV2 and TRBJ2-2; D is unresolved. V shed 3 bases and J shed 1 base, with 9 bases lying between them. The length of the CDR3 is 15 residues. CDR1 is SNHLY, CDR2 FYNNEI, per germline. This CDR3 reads CASSDYRRNTGELFF. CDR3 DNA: TGTGCCAGCAGTGATTATCGCAGGAACACCGGGGAGCTGTTTTTT.